These 18 T cell receptor beta chains were sequenced from one sample in a study of shared clonotypes between healthy human individuals. The data were produced by immunoSEQ multiplex PCR, yet TCRdb's version contains in-frame clones alone and is incomplete. This sample carries around 690,000 clones, roughly 91% of them seen once, and the ten largest clones take around a third. The specimen sequenced was memory CD8+ T cells from PBMCs. The subset here: CD45RO+ cells pooled with CCR7-negative TemRA cells. The receptors stem from a man between 18 and 35 years old in good health. Some clones in this sample may be carry-over from other donors' samples.

The J gene is TRBJ1-5, the V gene TRBV2; 7 positions agree with TRBD1. This CDR3 has 18 residues. V lost 4 bases to trimming and J lost 9 bases; unmatched junction nucleotides: 21. The germline V gene encodes CDR1 SNHLY and CDR2 FYNNEI. The CDR3 sequence is CASSVTTSGTASSGPQHF. CDR3 in DNA: TGTGCCAGCAGTGTTACTACGTCCGGGACAGCCTCCTCGGGGCCCCAGCATTTT. The variable domain in full, completed from reference TRBV2 and TRBJ1-5, reads EPEVTQTPSHQVTQMGQEVILRCVPISNHLYFYWYRQILGQKVEFLVSFYNNEISEKSEIFDDQFSVERPDGSNFTLKIRSTKLEDSAMYFCASSVTTSGTASSGPQHFGDGTRLSIL.

The chain is built from TRBV18 and TRBJ1-1, with D possibly TRBD1 on 5 matching bases. The length of the CDR3 is 14 residues. The V gene lost 3 bases and the J gene lost 1 base, with 9 bases spanning the gap. Germline V lookup: CDR1 KGHSH, CDR2 LQKENI. CDR3 sequence reads: CASSPRGGNTEAFF. CDR3 DNA sequence: TGTGCCAGCTCACCCCGGGGGGGGAACACTGAAGCTTTCTTT.

V is TRBV6-1 and J is TRBJ1-5; 12 nucleotides line up with TRBD1. Germline CDR1 and CDR2: MNHNS and SASEGT. The CDR3 sequence is 16 residues long. V dropped 4 bases and J dropped 4; count of bases not matched to a gene: 5. The CDR3 region is CASSGGTGGGNQPQHF. CDR3 nucleotides: TGTGCCAGCAGTGGCGGGACAGGGGGCGGGAATCAGCCCCAGCATTTT.

The chain carries TRBV6-1 and TRBJ2-5; tentatively, D is TRBD1 (6 bases). The assigned J gene may be wrong: the sequence end matches TRBJ2-7 better. The CDR3 extends over 14 amino acids. Looked up from germline, CDR1 is MNHNS and CDR2 is SASEGT. The CDR3 sequence is CASSDPGVPYEQYF. DNA of the CDR3: TGTGCCAGCAGTGACCCAGGGGTCCCCTACGAGCAGTACTTC.

This clone was recorded only once. The chain employs TRBV28 and TRBJ2-3; possibly TRBD1 or TRBD2 for D (5 bases each). Germline V gives CDR1 MDHEN, CDR2 SYDVKM. The V gene lost 5 bases and the J gene lost 4 bases, with 19 bases spanning the gap. CDR3 length: 16 residues. The CDR3 is CASSLDGYRGSDTQYF. The CDR3, as DNA: TGTGCCAGCAGTCTTGACGGGTATCGGGGCTCAGATACGCAGTATTTT.

This chain joins TRBV5-1 and TRBJ2-6, with D uncertain. Trimming shortened V by 2 bases and J by 1 base, and 10 bases separated the two germline ends. The germline CDR1 and CDR2 sequences are SGHRS and YFSETQ. The CDR3 extends over 16 amino acids. DNA for the CDR3: TGCGCCAGCAGCTTTTATCCGGAATCTGGGGCCAACGTCCTGACTTTC. Translating gives CASSFYPESGANVLTF.

The chain uses TRBV28 and TRBJ2-7; maybe TRBD1 (6 bases). Between the trimmed V and J ends, which lost 3 bases and 5 bases, there was a span of 11 bases. Germline CDR1 MDHEN, CDR2 SYDVKM. The CDR3 totals 13 residues. CDR3 region: CASSFQGQHEQYF. The DNA of the CDR3 is TGTGCCAGCAGTTTTCAGGGGCAGCACGAGCAGTACTTC.

This chain joins TRBV5-1 and TRBJ1-2, with 9 bases lining up with TRBD1. V dropped 5 bases and J dropped 7; count of bases not matched to a gene: 6. CDR1 is SGHRS and CDR2 is YFSETQ in the germline V gene. This CDR3 spans 13 amino acids. CDR3 nucleotides: TGCGCCAGCAGTCGGGACAGGGCGGCTGGCTACACCTTC. Translated, it gives CASSRDRAAGYTF.

This sequence joins TRBV28 and TRBJ2-5; the D gene is possibly TRBD2 (6 bases). Per germline, CDR1 MDHEN and CDR2 SYDVKM. Deletions cut 4 bases from V and 5 bases from J, with 17 bases between. The CDR3 has 15 residues. The CDR3 nucleotides are TGTGCCAGCAGTTCCCCCACGGGGGTCTGGGAGACCCAGTACTTC. Encoded protein: CASSSPTGVWETQYF.

This clone showed up just once. The genes are TRBV11-3 and TRBJ2-1; 10 bases are a match to TRBD2. The length of the CDR3 is 18 residues. Germline V gene sequence: CDR1 SGHNT, CDR2 YENEEA. V was pared by 4 bases and J by 4 bases, with 13 bases of the junction left unmatched. CDR3 amino acids: CASSSRTSGEGLYNEQFF. CDR3 bases: TGTGCCAGCAGCTCCCGGACTAGCGGCGAGGGCCTATACAATGAGCAGTTCTTC.

The V call is TRBV9, the J call TRBJ1-2; the D gene is possibly TRBD1 (5 bases). V was clipped by 2 bases and J by 4 bases, with 15 bases between them. Per the germline V gene, CDR1 is SGDLS and CDR2 is YYNGEE. The CDR3 contains 15 residues. In DNA, the CDR3 is TGTGCCAGCAGCGTTGGGTCCAGGGCTCCCTATGGCTACACCTTC. This sequence encodes CASSVGSRAPYGYTF.

The gene calls are TRBV28 and TRBJ2-2; tentative D call: TRBD1 (6 bases). CDR1 and CDR2 (germline): MDHEN, SYDVKM. The CDR3 extends over 15 amino acids. Trimming took off 5 bases at V and 1 base at J, with 11 bases between the two ends. CDR3 in DNA: TGTGCCAGCAGTGGTGGACAGAGGAACACCGGGGAGCTGTTTTTT. Its translation: CASSGGQRNTGELFF.

The rearrangement joins TRBV5-6 to TRBJ1-3; D uncertain. This CDR3 has 12 amino acids. V dropped 4 bases and J dropped 4 bases, with 6 bases sitting between them. Germline V CDR1 and CDR2: SGHDT, YYEEEE. The CDR3 sequence: CASSTEGNTIYF. DNA of the CDR3: TGTGCCAGCAGCACCGAGGGAAACACCATATATTTT.

This chain connects TRBV7-2 to TRBJ1-5, with D hard to call. The V gene's germline CDR1 is SGHTA and CDR2 FQGNSA. The V gene lost 1 base and the J gene lost 2 bases, with 9 bases spanning the gap. This CDR3 is built from 15 residues. For the CDR3, the DNA is TGTGCCAGCAGCTTAGGGGTAGGCGGCAATCAGCCCCAGCATTTT. This sequence encodes CASSLGVGGNQPQHF.

This clone was observed once. The chain recombines TRBV10-3 with TRBJ1-3, with D tentatively TRBD1 (6 bases). The CDR3 is 15 amino acids. The germline V and J ends were trimmed by 3 bases and 0 bases, with 9 bases remaining between them. The germline V gene encodes CDR1 ENHRY and CDR2 SYGVKD. The CDR3 sequence: CAISEDRSSGNTIYF. The CDR3 DNA reads TGTGCCATCAGTGAAGACAGGAGCTCTGGAAACACCATATATTTT.

The rearrangement joins TRBV4-1 to TRBJ2-5; a possible D gene is TRBD1 (6 bases). The CDR3 contains 13 residues. Deletions cut 4 bases from V and 5 bases from J, with 11 bases between. Germline CDR1 and CDR2: MGHRA and YSYEKL. The CDR3 spells CASSRQVPETQYF. The CDR3, as DNA: TGCGCCAGCAGCCGACAGGTCCCGGAGACCCAGTACTTC.

The chain combines TRBV28 with TRBJ2-1, with TRBD2 matching 7 bases. Per the germline V gene, CDR1 is MDHEN and CDR2 is SYDVKM. With 1 base clipped from V and 2 bases from J, the junction kept 5 bases outside the gene matches. This CDR3 has 16 amino acids. DNA of the CDR3: TGTGCCAGCAGTTTATTTGCGGGAGCGGCCTACAATGAGCAGTTCTTC. It yields the protein CASSLFAGAAYNEQFF. Combining the CDR3 with reference TRBV28 and TRBJ2-1 gives the whole variable domain DVKVTQSSRYLVKRTGEKVFLECVQDMDHENMFWYRQDPGLGLRLIYFSYDVKMKEKGDIPEGYSVSREKKERFSLILESASTNQTSMYLCASSLFAGAAYNEQFFGPGTRLTVL.

The chain links TRBV7-2 to TRBJ2-5; D perhaps matches TRBD2 (5 bases). The CDR3 runs to 13 residues. V lost 3 bases and J lost 3, with 8 bases in between. Germline CDR1 and CDR2: SGHTA and FQGNSA. This CDR3 is CASSFYGKETQYF. The CDR3 nucleotides read TGTGCCAGCAGCTTTTACGGGAAAGAGACCCAGTACTTC.